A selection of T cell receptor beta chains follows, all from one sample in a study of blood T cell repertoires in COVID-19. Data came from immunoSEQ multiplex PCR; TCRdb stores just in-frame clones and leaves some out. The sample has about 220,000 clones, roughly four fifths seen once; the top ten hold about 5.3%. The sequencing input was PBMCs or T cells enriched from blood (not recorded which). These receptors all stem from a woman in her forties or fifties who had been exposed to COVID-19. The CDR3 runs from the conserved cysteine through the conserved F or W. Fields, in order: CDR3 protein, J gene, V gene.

CASSESTSGGYNEQFF TRBJ2-1 TRBV25-1
CASGGEGSQPQHF TRBJ1-5 TRBV3-1/TRBV3-2
CASSLQPGLRLGFYGYTF TRBJ1-2 TRBV7-9
CASSSRTGGLETQYF TRBJ2-5 TRBV13
CASSYLQGADTQYF TRBJ2-3 TRBV28
CASSLGQGALTGYTF TRBJ1-2 TRBV9
CASSFTGTDTQYF TRBJ2-3 TRBV12-3/TRBV12-4
CASSHRVSEAFF TRBJ1-1 TRBV3-1/TRBV3-2
CASSFGRNTEAFF TRBJ1-1 TRBV11-2
CASSEGVPGGLGGYTF TRBJ1-2 TRBV2
CASGRNQPQHF TRBJ1-5 TRBV6-6
CASSLSGYAEETQYF TRBJ2-5 TRBV11-2
CASSQGASGGFPTDTQYF TRBJ2-3 TRBV4-1
CASSSRGRGGYTF TRBJ1-2 TRBV7-2
CASSPGTGQGANVLTF TRBJ2-6 TRBV27
CASSPQGVGTDTQYF TRBJ2-3 TRBV2
CAWSVPASTSGGPDTQYF TRBJ2-3 TRBV30
CASSSSAGMGKTQYF TRBJ2-5 TRBV7-8
CASSFEDTQYF TRBJ2-3 TRBV5-1
CASSLEAGGSSANEQFF TRBJ2-1 TRBV5-1
CAISATSVQETQYF TRBJ2-5 TRBV10-3
CASSLGGAGNTIYF TRBJ1-3 TRBV3-1/TRBV3-2
CASSLVNQGRAEAFF TRBJ1-1 TRBV7-2
CASSQEGTGRVELFF TRBJ1-4 TRBV4-3
CASSPTGRGYGYTF TRBJ1-2 TRBV28
CASSRDRGAEAFF TRBJ1-1 TRBV3-1/TRBV3-2
CASSPGETQYF TRBJ2-5 TRBV19